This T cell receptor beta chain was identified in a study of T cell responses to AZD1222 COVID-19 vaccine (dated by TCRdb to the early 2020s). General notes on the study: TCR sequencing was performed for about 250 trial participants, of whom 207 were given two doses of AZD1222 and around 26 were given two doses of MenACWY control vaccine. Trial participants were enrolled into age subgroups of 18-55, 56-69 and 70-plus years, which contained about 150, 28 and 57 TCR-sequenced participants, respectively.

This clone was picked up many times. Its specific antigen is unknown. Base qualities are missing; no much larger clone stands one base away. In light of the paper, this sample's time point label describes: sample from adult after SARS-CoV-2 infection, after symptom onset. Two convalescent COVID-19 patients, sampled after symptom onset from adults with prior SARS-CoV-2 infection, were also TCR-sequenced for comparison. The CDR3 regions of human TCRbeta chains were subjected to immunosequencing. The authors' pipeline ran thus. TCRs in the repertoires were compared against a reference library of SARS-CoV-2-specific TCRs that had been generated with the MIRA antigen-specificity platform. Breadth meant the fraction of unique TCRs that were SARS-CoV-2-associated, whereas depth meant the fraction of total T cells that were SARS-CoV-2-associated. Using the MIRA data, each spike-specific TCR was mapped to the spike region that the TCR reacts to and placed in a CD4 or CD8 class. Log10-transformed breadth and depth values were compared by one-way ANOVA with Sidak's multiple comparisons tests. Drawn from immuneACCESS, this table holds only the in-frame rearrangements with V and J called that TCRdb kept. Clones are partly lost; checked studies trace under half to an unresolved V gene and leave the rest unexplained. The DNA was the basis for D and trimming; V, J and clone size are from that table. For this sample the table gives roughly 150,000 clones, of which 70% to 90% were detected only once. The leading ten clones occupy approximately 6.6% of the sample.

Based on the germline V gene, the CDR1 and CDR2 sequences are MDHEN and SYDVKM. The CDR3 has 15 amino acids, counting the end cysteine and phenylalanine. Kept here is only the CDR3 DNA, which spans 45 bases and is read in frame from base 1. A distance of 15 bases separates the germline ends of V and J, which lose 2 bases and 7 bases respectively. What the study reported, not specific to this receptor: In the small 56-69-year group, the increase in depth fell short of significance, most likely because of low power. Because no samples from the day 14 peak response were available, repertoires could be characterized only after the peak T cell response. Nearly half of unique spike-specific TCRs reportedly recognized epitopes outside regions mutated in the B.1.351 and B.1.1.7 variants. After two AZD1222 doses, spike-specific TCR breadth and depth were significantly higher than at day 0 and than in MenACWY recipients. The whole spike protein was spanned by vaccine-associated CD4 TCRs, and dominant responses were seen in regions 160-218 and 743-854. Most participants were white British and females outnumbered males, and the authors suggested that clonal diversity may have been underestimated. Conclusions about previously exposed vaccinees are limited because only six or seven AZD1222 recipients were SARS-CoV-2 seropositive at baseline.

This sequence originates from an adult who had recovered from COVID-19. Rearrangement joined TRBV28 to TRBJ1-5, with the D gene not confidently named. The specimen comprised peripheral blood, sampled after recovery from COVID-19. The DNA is TGTGCCAGCAGTTTACCACGCTCGCTACCGCAGCCCCAGCATTTT. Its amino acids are CASSLPRSLPQPQHF.